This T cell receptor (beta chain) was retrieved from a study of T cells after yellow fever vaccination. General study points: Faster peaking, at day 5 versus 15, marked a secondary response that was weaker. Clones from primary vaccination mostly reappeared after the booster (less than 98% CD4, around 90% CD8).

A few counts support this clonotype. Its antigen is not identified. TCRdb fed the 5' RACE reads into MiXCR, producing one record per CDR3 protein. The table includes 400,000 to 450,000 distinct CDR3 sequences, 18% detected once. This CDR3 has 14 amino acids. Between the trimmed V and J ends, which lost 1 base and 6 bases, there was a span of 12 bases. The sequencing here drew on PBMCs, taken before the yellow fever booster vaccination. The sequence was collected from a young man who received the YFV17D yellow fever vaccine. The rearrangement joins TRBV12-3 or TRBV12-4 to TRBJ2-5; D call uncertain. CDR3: CASSLVAPAQTQYF. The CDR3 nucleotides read TGTGCCAGCAGTTTAGTTGCCCCGGCACAGACCCAGTACTTC.